This T cell receptor (beta chain) was recovered during a study of beta chain features in type 1 diabetes. Overall study: Patients shared similar age, gender and cell yields with healthy donors. Examination of sorted cells across all samples involved approximately 100,000,000 cells.

Isolation of CD4+ naive, central memory, regulatory and stem cell-like memory cells was achieved by sorting via CD45RO/CCR7/CD25/CD127/CD95/CD27. Each sorted population was over 98% pure. Findings of the study overall: Moderate but significant shortening of TCRB CDR3s was recorded in all four CD4+ subsets from Type 1 diabetes patients.

As every portion of the isolated RNA was reverse transcribed, the sequencing read expressed TCRB transcripts. Libraries were prepared by immunoSEQ multiplex PCR; TCRdb keeps only in-frame clonotypes and omits some of them. The profile shows 640,000 or so clones, roughly an eighth of them singletons. J gave up 5 bases and V 0 bases, and 4 bases lay outside the gene matches. Germline CDR1 reads KGHSH; CDR2 reads LQKENI. The CDR3 loop spans 14 amino acids. Note on this clone: Its target is not known.

The receptor comes from a man aged 18 to 29 with type 1 diabetes. The sample comprised naive CD4+ T cells from blood. The V and J genes are TRBV18 and TRBJ2-7, with 7 bases identical to TRBD1. The CDR3 DNA reads TGTGCCAGCTCACCACCCGGACAGGAAGACGAGCAGTACTTC. Translated: CASSPPGQEDEQYF. The whole variable domain, remainder taken from reference TRBV18 and TRBJ2-7, is NAGVMQNPRHLVRRRGQEARLRCSPMKGHSHVYWYRQLPEEGLKFMVYLQKENIIDESGMPKERFSAEFPKEGPSILRIQQVVRGDSAAYFCASSPPGQEDEQYFGPGTRLTVT.